These 24 T cell receptor beta chains were all obtained from the same sample, sequenced in a study of blood T cell repertoires in COVID-19. Method: immunoSEQ multiplex PCR; TCRdb's copy keeps in-frame clones and lacks some. Of approximately 280,000 clones detected, 75% to 90% appear once; the ten largest clones hold about 4.2%. Sample: peripheral blood. These TCRs come from a middle-aged man with acute or convalescent COVID-19.

The rearrangement joins TRBV9 to TRBJ1-2; possible D gene TRBD1, 5 bases. The V end was cut by 0 bases, the J end by 4 bases, with 10 bases between. This CDR3 region has 14 residues. The germline V gene has CDR1 SGDLS and CDR2 YYNGEE. The DNA of the CDR3 is TGTGCCAGCAGCGTAGATCGGGGGTCCTATGGCTACACCTTC. Translated: CASSVDRGSYGYTF.

This clone was detected only once. Other DNA sequences in this sample translate to the same CDR3. This chain connects TRBV5-6 to TRBJ1-1, with 7 positions matching TRBD1. Per germline, CDR1 SGHDT and CDR2 YYEEEE. The J segment lost 2 bases and the V segment lost 4 bases, leaving 8 bases of the junction unmatched. The CDR3 length is 15 residues. The CDR3 spells CASSPFDRANTEAFF. As DNA, the CDR3 is TGTGCCAGCAGCCCCTTCGACAGGGCCAACACTGAAGCTTTCTTT.

The J gene is TRBJ1-6, the V gene TRBV5-6; D is unclear. Trimming shortened V by 0 bases and J by 9 bases, and 7 bases separated the two germline ends. Germline values: CDR1 SGHDT, CDR2 YYEEEE. This CDR3 has 13 residues. CDR3 DNA sequence: TGTGCCAGCAGCTTGGGTTACAGTTCACCCCTCCACTTT. Protein sequence: CASSLGYSSPLHF.

The rearrangement uses TRBV24-1 and TRBJ2-2; 8 bases align to TRBD1. V lost 8 bases to trimming and J lost 5 bases; unmatched junction nucleotides: 3. This CDR3 spans 13 amino acids. Germline values: CDR1 KGHDR, CDR2 SFDVKD. CDR3 DNA: TGTGCCACCAAACAGGGGGGAACCGGGGAGCTGTTTTTT. This codes for CATKQGGTGELFF.

This clone appeared a single time. The chain uses TRBV30 and TRBJ2-1; 14 nucleotides line up with TRBD2. Germline CDR1 reads GTSNPN; CDR2 reads SVGIG (reference sequence). The CDR3 loop spans 17 amino acids. V lost 2 bases to trimming and J lost 2 bases; unmatched junction nucleotides: 5. CDR3 in amino acids: CAWSYGLAGGPYNEQFF. As DNA, the CDR3 is TGTGCCTGGAGTTACGGACTAGCGGGGGGACCCTACAATGAGCAGTTCTTC.

This rearrangement joins TRBV5-4 to TRBJ2-5; TRBD1 agrees at 9 bases. Germline CDR1 and CDR2: SGHNT and YYREEE (reference sequence). V was pared by 0 bases and J by 4 bases, with 4 bases of the junction left unmatched. The CDR3 runs 15 residues. The CDR3 bases are TGTGCCAGCAGCTTGGGGGGGACAGGGCGAGAGACCCAGTACTTC. Residues: CASSLGGTGRETQYF. Drawing the rest from reference TRBV5-4 and TRBJ2-5, the complete variable domain is ETGVTQSPTHLIKTRGQQVTLRCSSQSGHNTVSWYQQALGQGPQFIFQYYREEENGRGNFPPRFSGLQFPNYSSELNVNALELDDSALYLCASSLGGTGRETQYFGPGTRLLVL.

The rearrangement uses TRBV11-1 and TRBJ1-1, with TRBD1 as a possible D gene (6 bases). This CDR3 comprises 14 residues. V lost 6 bases and J lost 2, with 13 bases in between. The germline CDR1 and CDR2 sequences are SGHAT and FQDESV (reference sequence). The CDR3 here is CASSIGQINTEAFF. Here the CDR3 DNA reads TGTGCCAGCAGTATCGGACAGATTAACACTGAAGCTTTCTTT.

This chain connects TRBV15 to TRBJ2-7; 7 bases match TRBD1. The CDR3 loop spans 15 amino acids. Germline loops: CDR1 LNHNV, CDR2 YYDKDF (reference sequence). V shed 2 bases and J 1 base; nucleotides not matched to a gene: 5. CDR3 loop: CATSRSGQASYEQYF. The CDR3 DNA sequence: TGTGCCACCAGCAGAAGTGGACAGGCGTCCTACGAGCAGTACTTC.

In DNA, the CDR3 is TGTGCCAGTAGTCCAAGAGGGTCTGGAAACACCATATATTTT. This sequence encodes CASSPRGSGNTIYF. This sequence joins TRBV19 and TRBJ1-3; D remains unclear. Germline CDR1 and CDR2: LNHDA and SQIVND (reference sequence). The CDR3 consists of 14 residues. V gave up 5 bases and J gave up 1 base, with 9 bases separating them.

The chain has TRBV5-1 and TRBJ1-1, with 8 bases fitting TRBD1. This CDR3 has 15 residues. Germline V gene lookup returns CDR1 SGHRS and CDR2 YFSETQ. After removal of 2 bases from V and 4 bases from J, the junction contained 7 bases not matched to a gene. CDR3 DNA sequence: TGCGCCAGCAGCTTACAGGGGGTTGGAAGCACTGAAGCTTTCTTT. This encodes CASSLQGVGSTEAFF.

The rearrangement joins TRBV6-5 to TRBJ1-5; TRBD1 matches 7 bases. J was trimmed by 7 bases and V by 5 bases; bases with no gene match: 11. The CDR3 sequence is 15 residues long. Germline-derived CDR1 and CDR2 are MNHEY and SVGAGI. CDR3 in amino acids: CASSLNQGEDQPQHF. CDR3 sequence (DNA): TGTGCCAGCAGTCTCAACCAGGGGGAGGACCAGCCCCAGCATTTT.

The chain combines TRBV24-1 with TRBJ2-7; 8 nucleotides line up with TRBD2. Per the germline V gene, CDR1 is KGHDR and CDR2 is SFDVKD. The CDR3 contains 15 residues. Germline trimming cut 3 bases from V and 6 bases from J; bases unmatched to any gene: 9. CDR3 bases: TGTGCCACCAGTGATCCGGGCCGCGGGGGGCTCGAGCAGTACTTC. Encoded protein: CATSDPGRGGLEQYF.

The rearrangement links TRBV7-9 to TRBJ1-1; D might be TRBD1 (5 bases). CDR1 is SEHNR and CDR2 is FQNEAQ in the germline V gene (reference sequence). V was clipped by 5 bases and J by 6 bases, with 10 bases between them. CDR3 size: 12 residues. The CDR3 bases are TGTGCCAGCAGCCTATCCAGGGCTGAAGCTTTCTTT. Translating gives CASSLSRAEAFF.

J is TRBJ2-7 and V is TRBV4-1, with 7 bases matching TRBD1. CDR1 and CDR2 (germline): MGHRA, YSYEKL. Trimming took 0 bases from V and 7 from J; bases not matched to a gene: 6. CDR3 length equals 14 residues. The CDR3 reads CASSQDKGAGEQYF. In DNA form, the CDR3 reads TGCGCCAGCAGCCAAGATAAGGGGGCTGGGGAGCAGTACTTC.

This clone was seen once. The gene calls are TRBV7-9 and TRBJ1-1, with D maybe TRBD1 (5 bases). V lost 7 bases to trimming and J lost 4 bases, with 13 bases between them. The CDR3 has 13 amino acids. Germline CDR1 SEHNR, CDR2 FQNEAQ (reference sequence). This chain's CDR3 is CASTQGLGTEAFF. The CDR3 bases are TGTGCCAGCACCCAGGGCCTAGGCACTGAAGCTTTCTTT.

This clone was detected only once. The chain joins TRBV2 to TRBJ1-1; tentative D call: TRBD1 (5 bases). Germline V gene data show CDR1 as SNHLY and CDR2 as FYNNEI. V dropped 7 bases and J dropped 3 bases, with 15 bases sitting between them. The CDR3 covers 14 residues. This CDR3 reads CASMRTFQDTEAFF. For the CDR3, the DNA is TGTGCCAGCATGAGGACATTTCAAGACACTGAAGCTTTCTTT.

The chain is built from TRBV7-2 and TRBJ2-1; D possibly corresponds to TRBD1 (6 bases). From germline, CDR1 is SGHTA and CDR2 FQGNSA. Trimming removed 3 bases at V and 10 bases at J, with 13 bases between. The CDR3 runs to 13 residues. The CDR3, as DNA: TGTGCCAGCAGCTTCCGGGGAACAGGGGAGCAGTTCTTC. It codes for CASSFRGTGEQFF.

This clone has more than one count but fewer than ten. V and J are TRBV12-3 or TRBV12-4 and TRBJ1-1; unclear D gene. Trimming pared 3 bases from V and 5 bases from J, leaving 10 bases between. CDR3 size: 13 residues. DNA of the CDR3: TGTGCCAGCAGTTTCCGGACTAGGACTGAAGCTTTCTTT. As protein: CASSFRTRTEAFF.

CDR3 in DNA: TGTGCCAGCAGTTACAAGGCCCCGGGATACACCATATATTTT. Translated, it gives CASSYKAPGYTIYF. The chain has TRBV6-6 and TRBJ1-3; the D is unclear. This CDR3 spans 14 amino acids. V lost 2 bases, J lost 8 bases, and 13 bases lay in between. Germline V gene sequence: CDR1 MNHNY, CDR2 SVGAGI (reference sequence).

This chain links TRBV15 with TRBJ1-2; D is ambiguous. The V gene lost 5 bases and the J gene lost 8 bases, with 18 bases spanning the gap. This CDR3 has 14 amino acids. Germline CDR1 reads LNHNV; CDR2 reads YYDKDF (reference sequence). The CDR3 DNA follows: TGTGCCACCAGCCCCCGAGAGGGCCCCAGGGGCTACACCTTC. Its protein product is CATSPREGPRGYTF. Supplemented by reference TRBV15 and TRBJ1-2, the full variable domain reads DAMVIQNPRYQVTQFGKPVTLSCSQTLNHNVMYWYQQKSSQAPKLLFHYYDKDFNNEADTPDNFQSRRPNTSFCFLDIRSPGLGDTAMYLCATSPREGPRGYTFGSGTRLTVV.

The chain recombines TRBV4-1 with TRBJ2-4; 8 nucleotides align to TRBD1. The CDR3 consists of 17 residues. J lost 2 bases, V lost 4 bases, and 10 bases had no gene match. Germline CDR1 reads MGHRA; CDR2 reads YSYEKL. The CDR3 loop is CASSRDTQGATKNIQYF. The CDR3 DNA is TGCGCCAGCAGCCGAGATACCCAGGGGGCAACCAAAAACATTCAGTACTTC.

This clone was seen a handful of times. The chain joins TRBV3-1 (or the pseudogene TRBV3-2) to TRBJ1-2, with D tentatively TRBD1 (5 bases). The germline V gene encodes CDR1 LGHDT and CDR2 YNNKEL (reference sequence). CDR3 length: 12 amino acids. Trimming cost V 3 bases and J 8 bases, with 10 bases left between them. CDR3 in DNA: TGTGCCAGCAGCCAGACAGATAGCGGCTACACCTTC. Its protein is CASSQTDSGYTF.

The rearrangement joins TRBV19 to TRBJ1-2; TRBD1 aligns across 7 bases. After removal of 5 bases from V and 4 bases from J, the junction contained 10 bases not matched to a gene. The CDR3 runs to 15 residues. Per germline, CDR1 LNHDA and CDR2 SQIVND (reference sequence). The CDR3 is CASSEGAGTAYGYTF. In DNA, the CDR3 is TGTGCCAGTAGTGAGGGGGCCGGGACAGCCTATGGCTACACCTTC.

This clone was recorded a few times. The chain is built from TRBV10-2 and TRBJ2-7, with 7 positions matching TRBD1. The CDR3 covers 14 residues. The V gene end was trimmed by 4 bases and the J gene end by 7 bases; junction bases not matched to a gene: 10. Looked up from germline, CDR1 is WSHSY and CDR2 is SAAADI. Here the CDR3 reads CASSVRTGPREQYF. For the CDR3, the DNA is TGCGCCAGCAGTGTTAGGACAGGCCCCCGGGAGCAGTACTTC.